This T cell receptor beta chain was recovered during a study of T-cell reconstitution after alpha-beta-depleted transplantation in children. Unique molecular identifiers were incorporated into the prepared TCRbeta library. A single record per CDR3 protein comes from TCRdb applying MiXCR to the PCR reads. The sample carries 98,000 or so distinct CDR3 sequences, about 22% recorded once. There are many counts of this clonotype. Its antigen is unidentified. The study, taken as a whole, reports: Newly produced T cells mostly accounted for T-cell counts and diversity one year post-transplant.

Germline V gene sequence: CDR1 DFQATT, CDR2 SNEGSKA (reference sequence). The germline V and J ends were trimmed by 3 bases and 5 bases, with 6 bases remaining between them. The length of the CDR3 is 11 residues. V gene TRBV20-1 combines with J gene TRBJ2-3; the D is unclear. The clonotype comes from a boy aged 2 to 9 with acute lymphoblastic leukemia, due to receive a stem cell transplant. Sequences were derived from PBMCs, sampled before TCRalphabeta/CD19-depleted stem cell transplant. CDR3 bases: TGCAGTGCTAGGGAAGGAGATACGCAGTATTTT. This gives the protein CSAREGDTQYF.